This T cell receptor beta chain was recorded in a study of T cell responses to AZD1222 COVID-19 vaccine. To note about this clone: What it binds is unknown.

Whole-study results and caveats: Unmutated regions of variants are reportedly targeted by nearly half of spike-specific TCRs. There were mostly white British donors and more females than males, and clonal diversity was possibly underestimated. No repertoire was sampled before or during the peak T cell response, only after it.

Clones were read by immunoSEQ multiplex PCR, and TCRdb kept only the in-frame ones, dropping some. The table records around 160,000 clones, under 95% of them present only once. Germline loops: CDR1 LGHDT, CDR2 YNNKEL (reference sequence). The CDR3 runs to 14 residues. Trimming stripped 3 bases from V and 8 bases from J, with 16 bases between. The sample here was peripheral blood, taken on day 0 of AZD1222 vaccination. The chain links TRBV3-1 (or the pseudogene TRBV3-2) to TRBJ1-2, with D possibly TRBD1 on 6 matching bases. This receptor was identified in an adult in good health. CDR3 in amino acids: CASSQGEGGSGYTF. CDR3 bases: TGTGCCAGCAGCCAGGGGGAGGGGGGCTCAGGCTACACCTTC.